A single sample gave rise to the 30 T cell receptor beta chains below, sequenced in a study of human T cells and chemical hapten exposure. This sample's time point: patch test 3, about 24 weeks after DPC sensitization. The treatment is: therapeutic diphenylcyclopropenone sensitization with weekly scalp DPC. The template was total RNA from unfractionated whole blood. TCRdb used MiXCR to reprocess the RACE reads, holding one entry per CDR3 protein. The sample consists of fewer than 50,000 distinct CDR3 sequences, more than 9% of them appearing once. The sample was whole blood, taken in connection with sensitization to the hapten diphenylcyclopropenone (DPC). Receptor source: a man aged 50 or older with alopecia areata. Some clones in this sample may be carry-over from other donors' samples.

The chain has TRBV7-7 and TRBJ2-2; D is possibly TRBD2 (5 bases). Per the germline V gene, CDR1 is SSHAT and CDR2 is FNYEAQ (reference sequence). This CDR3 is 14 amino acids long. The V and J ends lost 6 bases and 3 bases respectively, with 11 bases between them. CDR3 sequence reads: CASREWGDTGELFF. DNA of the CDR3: TGTGCCAGCAGGGAATGGGGAGACACCGGGGAGCTGTTTTTT. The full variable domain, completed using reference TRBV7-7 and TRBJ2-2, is GAGVSQSPRYKVTKRGQDVTLRCDPISSHATLYWYQQALGQGPEFLTYFNYEAQPDKSGLPSDRFSAERPEGSISTLTIQRTEQRDSAMYRCASREWGDTGELFFGEGSRLTVL.

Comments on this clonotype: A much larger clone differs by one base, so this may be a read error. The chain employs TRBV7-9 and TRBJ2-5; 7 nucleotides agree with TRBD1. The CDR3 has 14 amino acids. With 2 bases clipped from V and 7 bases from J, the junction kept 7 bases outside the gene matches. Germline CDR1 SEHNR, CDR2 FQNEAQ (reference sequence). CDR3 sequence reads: CASSLMGQPGTQYF. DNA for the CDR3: TGTGCCAGCAGCTTAATGGGACAGCCAGGGACCCAGTACTTC.

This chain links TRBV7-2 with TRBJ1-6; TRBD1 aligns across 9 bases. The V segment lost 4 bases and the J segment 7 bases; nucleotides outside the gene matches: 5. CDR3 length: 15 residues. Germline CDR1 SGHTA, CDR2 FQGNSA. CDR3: CASSSGQGLNSPLHF. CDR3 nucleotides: TGTGCCAGCAGCTCGGGACAGGGTCTGAATTCACCCCTCCACTTT. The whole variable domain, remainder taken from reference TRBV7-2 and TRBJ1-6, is GAGVSQSPSNKVTEKGKDVELRCDPISGHTALYWYRQSLGQGLEFLIYFQGNSAPDKSGLPSDRFSAERTGGSVSTLTIQRTQQEDSAVYLCASSSGQGLNSPLHFGNGTRLTVT.

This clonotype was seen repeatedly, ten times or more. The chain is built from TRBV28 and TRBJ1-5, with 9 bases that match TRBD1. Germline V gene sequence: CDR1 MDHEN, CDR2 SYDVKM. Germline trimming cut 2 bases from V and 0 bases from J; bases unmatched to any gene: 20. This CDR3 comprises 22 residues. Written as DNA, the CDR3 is TGTGCCAGCAGTTTAATTCGTGACCGGGACAGGGTAGAGGGGTATAGCAATCAGCCCCAGCATTTT. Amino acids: CASSLIRDRDRVEGYSNQPQHF.

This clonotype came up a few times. CDR3 amino acids: CASSFRGGPFF. The CDR3 nucleotides read TGTGCCAGCAGCTTTAGGGGGGGGCCGTTCTTC. V gene TRBV11-3 combines with J gene TRBJ2-1; TRBD2 might be the D (7 bases). This CDR3 is built from 11 residues. The V end was cut by 3 bases, the J end by 15 bases, with 12 bases between. Germline CDR1 and CDR2: SGHNT and YENEEA.

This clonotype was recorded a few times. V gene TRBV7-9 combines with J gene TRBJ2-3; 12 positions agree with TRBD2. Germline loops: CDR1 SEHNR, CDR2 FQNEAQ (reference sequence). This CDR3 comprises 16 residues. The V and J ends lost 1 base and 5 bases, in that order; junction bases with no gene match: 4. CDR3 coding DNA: TGTGCCAGCAGCTTAGGGACTAGCGGGACGGGAGATACGCAGTATTTT. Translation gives CASSLGTSGTGDTQYF.

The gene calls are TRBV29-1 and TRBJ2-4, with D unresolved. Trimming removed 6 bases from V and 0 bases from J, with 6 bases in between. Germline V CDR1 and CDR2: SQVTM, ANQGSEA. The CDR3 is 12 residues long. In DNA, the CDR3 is TGCAGCGTGTGGGTAGCCAAAAACATTCAGTACTTC. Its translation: CSVWVAKNIQYF. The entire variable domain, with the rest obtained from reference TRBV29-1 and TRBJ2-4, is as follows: SAVISQKPSRDICQRGTSLTIQCQVDSQVTMMFWYRQQPGQSLTLIATANQGSEATYESGFVIDKFPISRPNLTFSTLTVSNMSPEDSSIYLCSVWVAKNIQYFGAGTRLSVL.

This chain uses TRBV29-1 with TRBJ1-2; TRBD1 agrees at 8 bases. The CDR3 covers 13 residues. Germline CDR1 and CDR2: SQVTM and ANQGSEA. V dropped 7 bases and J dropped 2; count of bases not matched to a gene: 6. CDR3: CSAGQGSNYGYTF. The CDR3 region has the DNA TGCAGCGCCGGACAGGGATCCAACTATGGCTACACCTTC.

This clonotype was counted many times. The CDR3 protein is CASSGQGRNEQFF. The CDR3 nucleotides read TGTGCCAGTAGCGGGCAGGGCCGCAATGAGCAGTTCTTC. This chain joins TRBV11-3 and TRBJ2-1; 7 positions match TRBD2. Germline values: CDR1 SGHNT, CDR2 YENEEA. The CDR3 length is 13 residues. V lost 9 bases and J lost 6; bases outside the gene matches: 8.

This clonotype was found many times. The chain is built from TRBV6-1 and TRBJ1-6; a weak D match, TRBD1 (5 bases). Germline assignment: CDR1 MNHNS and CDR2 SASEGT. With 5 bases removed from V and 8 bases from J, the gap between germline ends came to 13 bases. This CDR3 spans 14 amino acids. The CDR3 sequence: CASSIGGADSPLHF. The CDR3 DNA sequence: TGTGCCAGCAGTATCGGAGGGGCGGATTCACCCCTCCACTTT.

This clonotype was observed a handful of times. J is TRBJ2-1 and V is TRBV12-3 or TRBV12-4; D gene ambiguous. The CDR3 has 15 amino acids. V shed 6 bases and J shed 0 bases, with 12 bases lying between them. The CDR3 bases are TGTGCCAGCAGCCTGGACGGTCTCTCCTACAATGAGCAGTTCTTC. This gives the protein CASSLDGLSYNEQFF.

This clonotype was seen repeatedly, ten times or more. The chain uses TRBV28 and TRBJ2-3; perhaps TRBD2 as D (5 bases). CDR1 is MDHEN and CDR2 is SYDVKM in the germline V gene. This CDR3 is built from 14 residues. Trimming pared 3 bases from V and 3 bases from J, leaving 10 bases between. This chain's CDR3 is CASSLSGKTDTQYF. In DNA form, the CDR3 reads TGTGCCAGCAGTTTGAGCGGAAAAACAGATACGCAGTATTTT. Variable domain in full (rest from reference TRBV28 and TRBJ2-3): DVKVTQSSRYLVKRTGEKVFLECVQDMDHENMFWYRQDPGLGLRLIYFSYDVKMKEKGDIPEGYSVSREKKERFSLILESASTNQTSMYLCASSLSGKTDTQYFGPGTRLTVL.

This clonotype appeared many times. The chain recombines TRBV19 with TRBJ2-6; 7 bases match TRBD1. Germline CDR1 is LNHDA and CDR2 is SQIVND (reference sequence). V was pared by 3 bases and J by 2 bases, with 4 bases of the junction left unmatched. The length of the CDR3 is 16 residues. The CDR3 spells CASSISTGAGANVLTF. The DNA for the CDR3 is TGTGCCAGTAGTATCTCCACAGGGGCTGGGGCCAACGTCCTGACTTTC.

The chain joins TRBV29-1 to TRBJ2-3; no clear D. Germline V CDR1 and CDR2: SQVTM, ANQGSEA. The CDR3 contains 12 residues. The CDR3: CSPMLGTDTQYF. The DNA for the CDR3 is TGCTCCCCCATGTTGGGCACAGATACGCAGTATTTT.

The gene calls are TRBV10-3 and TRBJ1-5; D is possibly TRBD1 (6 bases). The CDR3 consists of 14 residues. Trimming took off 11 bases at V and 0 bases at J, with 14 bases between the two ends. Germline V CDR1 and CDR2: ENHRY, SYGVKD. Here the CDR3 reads CASRQAYSNQPQHF. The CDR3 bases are TGTGCCTCAAGACAGGCGTATAGCAATCAGCCCCAGCATTTT.

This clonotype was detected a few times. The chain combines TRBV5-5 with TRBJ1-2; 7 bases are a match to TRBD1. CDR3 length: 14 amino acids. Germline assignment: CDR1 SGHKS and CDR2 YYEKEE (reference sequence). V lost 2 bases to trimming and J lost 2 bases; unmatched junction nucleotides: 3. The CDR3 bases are TGTGCCAGCAGCTTTGACAGGGAGAACTATGGCTACACCTTC. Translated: CASSFDRENYGYTF.

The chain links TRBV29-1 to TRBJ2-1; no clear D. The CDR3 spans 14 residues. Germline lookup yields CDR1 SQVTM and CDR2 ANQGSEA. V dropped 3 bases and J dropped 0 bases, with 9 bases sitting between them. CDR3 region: CSVESASSYNEQFF. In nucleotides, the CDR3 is TGCAGCGTTGAGTCTGCGAGCTCCTACAATGAGCAGTTCTTC.

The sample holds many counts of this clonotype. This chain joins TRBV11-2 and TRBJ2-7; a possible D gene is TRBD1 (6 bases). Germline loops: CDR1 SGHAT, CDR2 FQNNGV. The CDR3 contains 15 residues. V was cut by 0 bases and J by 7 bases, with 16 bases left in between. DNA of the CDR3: TGTGCCAGCAGCTTAGAAAGGCAGGGGCAAGGAGAGCAGTACTTC. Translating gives CASSLERQGQGEQYF. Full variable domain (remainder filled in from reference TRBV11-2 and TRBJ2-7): EAGVAQSPRYKIIEKRQSVAFWCNPISGHATLYWYQQILGQGPKLLIQFQNNGVVDDSQLPKDRFSAERLKGVDSTLKIQPAKLEDSAVYLCASSLERQGQGEQYFGPGTRLTVT.

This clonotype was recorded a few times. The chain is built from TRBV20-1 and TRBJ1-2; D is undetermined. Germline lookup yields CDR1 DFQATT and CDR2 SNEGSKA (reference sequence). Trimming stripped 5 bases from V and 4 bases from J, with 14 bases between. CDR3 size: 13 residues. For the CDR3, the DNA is TGCAGTGCTCATACTGAAACGGGCTATGGCTACACCTTC. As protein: CSAHTETGYGYTF.

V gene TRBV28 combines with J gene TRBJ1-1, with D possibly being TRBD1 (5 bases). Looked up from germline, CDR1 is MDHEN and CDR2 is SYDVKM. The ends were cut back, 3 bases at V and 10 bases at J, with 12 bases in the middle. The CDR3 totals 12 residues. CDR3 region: CASSFRVIGAFF. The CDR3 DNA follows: TGTGCCAGCAGTTTCAGGGTTATTGGAGCTTTCTTT.

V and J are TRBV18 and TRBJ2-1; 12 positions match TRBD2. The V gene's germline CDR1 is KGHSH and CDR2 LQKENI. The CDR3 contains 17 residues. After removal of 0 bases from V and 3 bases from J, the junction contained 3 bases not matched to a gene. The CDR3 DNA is TGTGCCAGCTCACCACCGCCGACTAGCGGGAGCTACAATGAGCAGTTCTTC. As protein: CASSPPPTSGSYNEQFF.

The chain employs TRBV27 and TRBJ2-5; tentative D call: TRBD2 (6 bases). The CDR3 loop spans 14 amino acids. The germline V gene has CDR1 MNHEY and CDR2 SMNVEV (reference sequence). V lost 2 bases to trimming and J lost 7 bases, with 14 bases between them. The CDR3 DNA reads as TGTGCCAGCAGTTTACTTTCTCTGGGAGGGACCCAGTACTTC. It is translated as CASSLLSLGGTQYF.

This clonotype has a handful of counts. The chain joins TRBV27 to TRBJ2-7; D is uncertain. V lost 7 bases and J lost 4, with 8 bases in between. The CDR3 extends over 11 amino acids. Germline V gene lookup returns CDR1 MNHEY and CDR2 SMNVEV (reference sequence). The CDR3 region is CASNNDYEQYF. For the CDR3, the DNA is TGTGCCAGCAACAACGATTACGAGCAGTACTTC.

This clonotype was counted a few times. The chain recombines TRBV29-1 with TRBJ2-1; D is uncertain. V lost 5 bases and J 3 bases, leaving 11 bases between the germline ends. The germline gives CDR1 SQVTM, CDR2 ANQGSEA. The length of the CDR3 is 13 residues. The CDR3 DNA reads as TGCAGCGTTCGGAGTCAGCTCTACAATGAGCAGTTCTTC. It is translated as CSVRSQLYNEQFF.

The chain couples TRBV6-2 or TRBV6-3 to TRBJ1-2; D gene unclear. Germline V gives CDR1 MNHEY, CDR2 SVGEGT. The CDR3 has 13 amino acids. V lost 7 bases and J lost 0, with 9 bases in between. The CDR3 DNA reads TGTGCCAGCACGCGGAGCACTAACTATGGCTACACCTTC. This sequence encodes CASTRSTNYGYTF.

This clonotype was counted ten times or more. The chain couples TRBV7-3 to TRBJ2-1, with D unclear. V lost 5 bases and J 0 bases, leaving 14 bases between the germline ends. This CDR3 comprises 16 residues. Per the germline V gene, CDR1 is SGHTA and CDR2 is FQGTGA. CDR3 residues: CASSPNAGSSYNEQFF. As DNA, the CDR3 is TGTGCCAGCAGCCCCAACGCCGGAAGCTCCTACAATGAGCAGTTCTTC. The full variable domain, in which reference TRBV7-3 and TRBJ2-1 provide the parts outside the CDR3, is GAGVSQTPSNKVTEKGKYVELRCDPISGHTALYWYRQSLGQGPEFLIYFQGTGAADDSGLPNDRFFAVRPEGSVSTLKIQRTERGDSAVYLCASSPNAGSSYNEQFFGPGTRLTVL.

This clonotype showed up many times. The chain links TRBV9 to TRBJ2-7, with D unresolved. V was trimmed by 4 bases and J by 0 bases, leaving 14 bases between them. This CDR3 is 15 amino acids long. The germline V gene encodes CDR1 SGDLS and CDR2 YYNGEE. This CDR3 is CASSRVATSSYEQYF. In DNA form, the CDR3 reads TGTGCCAGCAGCCGTGTGGCGACAAGCTCCTACGAGCAGTACTTC.

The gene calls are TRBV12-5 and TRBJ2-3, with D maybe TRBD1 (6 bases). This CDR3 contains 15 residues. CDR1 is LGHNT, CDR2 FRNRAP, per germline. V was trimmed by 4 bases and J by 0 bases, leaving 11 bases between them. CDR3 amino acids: CASGSGHSSTDTQYF. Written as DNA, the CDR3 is TGTGCTAGTGGTTCGGGACACTCTAGCACAGATACGCAGTATTTT.

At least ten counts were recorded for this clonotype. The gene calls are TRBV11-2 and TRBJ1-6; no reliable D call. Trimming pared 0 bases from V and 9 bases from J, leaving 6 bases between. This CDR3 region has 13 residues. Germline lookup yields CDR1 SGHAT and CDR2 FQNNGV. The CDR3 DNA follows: TGTGCCAGCAGCTTAGATACGGGTTCACCCCTCCACTTT. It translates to CASSLDTGSPLHF.

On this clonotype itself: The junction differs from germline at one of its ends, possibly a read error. This chain's CDR3 is CVSTRLAGSTGELFF. CDR3 DNA: TGTGTCAGCACCAGACTAGCGGGAAGCACCGGGGAGCTGTTTTTT. J is TRBJ2-2 and V is TRBV27; TRBD2 aligns across 11 bases. Looked up from germline, CDR1 is MNHEY and CDR2 is SMNVEV (reference sequence). The CDR3 is 15 residues long.